Below are 21 T cell receptor beta chains sequenced from a single sample in a study of blood T cell repertoires in COVID-19. Sequencing used immunoSEQ multiplex PCR; TCRdb keeps in-frame clones, though not all of them. Among about 170,000 clones listed, under 85% were seen once. Sequencing used peripheral blood. These receptors were collected from a man in his sixties who had recovered from COVID-19.

The chain uses TRBV5-1 and TRBJ2-7; tentative D call: TRBD2 (5 bases). Trimming removed 3 bases from V and 5 bases from J, with 12 bases in between. Germline V gene data show CDR1 as SGHRS and CDR2 as YFSETQ. This CDR3 has 13 residues. This CDR3 is CASSYTRGDEQYF. Written as DNA, the CDR3 is TGCGCCAGCAGCTACACCCGGGGAGACGAGCAGTACTTC.

This clone was recorded once. The V and J genes are TRBV29-1 and TRBJ2-1; TRBD2 matches at 14 bases. CDR3 length: 15 amino acids. The trim removed 7 bases at V and 5 bases at J, leaving 7 bases unmatched. CDR1 is SQVTM and CDR2 is ANQGSEA in the germline V gene. The CDR3 bases are TGCAGCGCTAGACTAGCGGGGGGGCTCAACAATGAGCAGTTCTTC. Translating gives CSARLAGGLNNEQFF.

DNA of the CDR3: TGTGCCAGCAGTCCGACAGGGGCCTACGAGCAGTACTTC. It specifies CASSPTGAYEQYF. The V and J genes are TRBV12-3 or TRBV12-4 and TRBJ2-7, with TRBD1 matching over 8 bases. The CDR3 totals 13 residues. V shed 5 bases and J 2 bases; nucleotides not matched to a gene: 2.

The J gene is TRBJ1-2, the V gene TRBV6-1; 7 bases map to TRBD1. The CDR3 runs 13 residues. With 2 bases clipped from V and 4 bases from J, the junction kept 1 base outside the gene matches. The germline CDR1 and CDR2 sequences are MNHNS and SASEGT. CDR3 loop: CASSEQGGYGYTF. The CDR3 nucleotides read TGTGCCAGCAGTGAACAGGGGGGCTATGGCTACACCTTC.

This clone was seen a few times. This rearrangement joins TRBV7-9 to TRBJ2-1, with D possibly matching TRBD1 (6 bases). Germline V gene lookup returns CDR1 SEHNR and CDR2 FQNEAQ (reference sequence). CDR3 length: 17 amino acids. The V end was cut by 1 base, the J end by 6 bases, with 19 bases between. CDR3 DNA: TGTGCCAGCAGCTTAGATCCGGGCAGGGGAGTATTCAATGAGCAGTTCTTC. Amino acid sequence: CASSLDPGRGVFNEQFF.

This clone was picked up a small number of times. The rearrangement joins TRBV12-3 or TRBV12-4 to TRBJ2-7; D gene unclear. This CDR3 region has 13 residues. V was trimmed by 4 bases and J by 7 bases, leaving 14 bases between them. The CDR3 here is CASSYPTTREQYF. CDR3 sequence (DNA): TGTGCCAGCAGTTACCCCACAACGAGGGAGCAGTACTTC.

The chain is built from TRBV7-2 and TRBJ1-2, with TRBD1 matching 7 bases. V shed 3 bases, J shed 1 base, and the junction held 8 bases outside the gene matches. Germline CDR1 reads SGHTA; CDR2 reads FQGNSA. This CDR3 region has 16 residues. CDR3 coding DNA: TGTGCCAGCAGCTTGGCGCTGGGACAGAATAACTATGGCTACACCTTC. Protein product: CASSLALGQNNYGYTF.

This chain links TRBV5-1 with TRBJ2-7, with D uncertain. The V and J ends lost 3 bases and 2 bases respectively, with 6 bases between them. Germline lookup yields CDR1 SGHRS and CDR2 YFSETQ. The CDR3 runs 12 residues. As DNA, the CDR3 is TGCGCCAGCAGCTCGGGTCCCTACGAGCAGTACTTC. It codes for CASSSGPYEQYF.

The chain has TRBV7-6 and TRBJ2-1, with 8 bases lining up with TRBD2. The germline gives CDR1 SGHVS, CDR2 FNYEAQ. V lost 1 base, J lost 7 bases, and 9 bases stayed unmatched. CDR3 length equals 16 residues. This CDR3 is CASSLVPGGVSNEQFF. CDR3 coding DNA: TGTGCCAGCAGCTTAGTACCGGGGGGGGTGTCTAATGAGCAGTTCTTC.

The chain is built from TRBV6-5 and TRBJ1-1; 8 bases align to TRBD1. Unmatched junction bases numbered 7, after V lost 5 bases and J lost 2 bases. The CDR3 has 15 residues. CDR1 is MNHEY and CDR2 is SVGAGI in the germline V gene. CDR3 bases: TGTGCCAGCAGTCCTGGACAGGGAGGAAACACTGAAGCTTTCTTT. This codes for CASSPGQGGNTEAFF.

The chain couples TRBV5-4 to TRBJ1-1, with 8 bases matching TRBD1. Germline assignment: CDR1 SGHNT and CDR2 YYREEE (reference sequence). This CDR3 is built from 14 residues. The V gene end was trimmed by 4 bases and the J gene end by 5 bases; junction bases not matched to a gene: 7. The CDR3 nucleotides read TGTGCCAGCAGCAACCAGGGGGCGCGTACTGAAGCTTTCTTT. Amino acids: CASSNQGARTEAFF.

The V gene is TRBV6-5, the J gene TRBJ2-1; the match to TRBD1 covers 9 bases. Trimming removed 0 bases from V and 7 bases from J; junction bases left unmatched: 4. The length of the CDR3 is 15 residues. Germline CDR1 and CDR2: MNHEY and SVGAGI. This CDR3 is CASSYSRTGVNEQFF. CDR3 sequence (DNA): TGTGCCAGCAGTTACTCGCGGACAGGGGTAAATGAGCAGTTCTTC.

This chain joins TRBV6-1 and TRBJ2-7; maybe TRBD2 (6 bases). V dropped 2 bases and J dropped 0 bases, with 11 bases sitting between them. This CDR3 comprises 15 residues. Per the germline V gene, CDR1 is MNHNS and CDR2 is SASEGT. The DNA for the CDR3 is TGTGCCAGCAGTGAAAAGGTAGCGGCCTCCTACGAGCAGTACTTC. Translated, it gives CASSEKVAASYEQYF.

The CDR3 is CASSLFGGSEKLFF. In DNA, the CDR3 is TGTGCCAGCAGCTTATTCGGGGGGAGTGAAAAACTGTTTTTT. The gene calls are TRBV13 and TRBJ1-4, with a weak D call TRBD1 (5 bases). The CDR3 contains 14 residues. The germline gives CDR1 PRHDT, CDR2 FYEKMQ (reference sequence). V lost 2 bases and J lost 7, with 11 bases in between.

This rearrangement joins TRBV9 to TRBJ1-3, with D perhaps TRBD1 (6 bases). CDR1 and CDR2 (germline): SGDLS, YYNGEE. This CDR3 region has 15 residues. V was cut by 0 bases and J by 4 bases, with 11 bases left in between. Here the CDR3 reads CASSVEGTTGNTIYF. As DNA, the CDR3 is TGTGCCAGCAGCGTAGAAGGGACAACGGGAAACACCATATATTTT.

J is TRBJ2-7 and V is TRBV10-3; 7 bases agree with TRBD1. The germline V gene has CDR1 ENHRY and CDR2 SYGVKD. V was pared by 3 bases and J by 2 bases, with 4 bases of the junction left unmatched. The CDR3 consists of 14 residues. CDR3 protein: CAISEGDSPYEQYF. The CDR3 nucleotides are TGTGCCATCAGTGAAGGGGACAGTCCCTACGAGCAGTACTTC.

There are a few counts of this clone. This chain links TRBV6-2 or TRBV6-3 with TRBJ2-1; D call uncertain. Germline loops: CDR1 MNHEY, CDR2 SVGEGT. The CDR3 is made up of 15 amino acids. V was shortened by 6 bases and J by 10 bases, with 22 bases between the two germline ends. CDR3 DNA sequence: TGTGCCAGCAGCCGCCCAGCAGACACCGCAGCAGAGCAGTTCTTC. This sequence encodes CASSRPADTAAEQFF.

The table lists this clone with a count of one. This chain uses TRBV6-4 with TRBJ2-3; 11 nucleotides line up with TRBD1. The germline V gene has CDR1 MRHNA and CDR2 SNTAGT. J lost 1 base, V lost 3 bases, and 3 bases had no gene match. This CDR3 has 16 residues. In DNA form, the CDR3 reads TGTGCCAGCAGTGAGGACAGGGGGCAGGGCACAGATACGCAGTATTTT. Encoded protein: CASSEDRGQGTDTQYF.

The chain recombines TRBV30 with TRBJ1-2; TRBD1 aligns across 8 bases. V trimming: 2 bases; J trimming: 2 bases; junction bases outside the gene matches: 7. Germline V gene lookup returns CDR1 GTSNPN and CDR2 SVGIG (reference sequence). CDR3 size: 15 residues. CDR3 coding DNA: TGTGCCTGGAGTCCCCTGGACAGGGTAAACTATGGCTACACCTTC. Its protein product is CAWSPLDRVNYGYTF.

The chain recombines TRBV6-5 with TRBJ2-1; 9 bases are shared with TRBD2. CDR1 and CDR2 from the germline V gene are MNHEY and SVGAGI. The CDR3 contains 15 residues. J gave up 1 base and V 8 bases, and 6 bases lay outside the gene matches. The CDR3 region is CASAASGVSYNEQFF. Written as DNA, the CDR3 is TGTGCCAGCGCCGCTAGCGGGGTGTCCTACAATGAGCAGTTCTTC.

This rearrangement joins TRBV9 to TRBJ1-1, with D possibly matching TRBD1 (6 bases). The germline gives CDR1 SGDLS, CDR2 YYNGEE. V shed 4 bases and J shed 2 bases, with 24 bases lying between them. The CDR3 length is 18 residues. The CDR3 is CASSLRAGARQGNTEAFF. CDR3 DNA sequence: TGTGCCAGCAGCCTTAGGGCGGGGGCGCGTCAGGGTAACACTGAAGCTTTCTTT.